This T cell receptor beta chain was found in a study of T cell responses to AZD1222 COVID-19 vaccine. Whole-study findings and limits: It was only after the peak T cell response that any repertoires were sampled. Only six individuals given AZD1222 were seropositive at baseline. Per reports, nearly half of all spike-specific TCRs target regions that are unmutated in variants.

This CDR3 is built from 11 residues. With 2 bases removed from V and 5 bases from J, the gap between germline ends came to 0 bases. The germline CDR1 and CDR2 sequences are SGHVS and FNYEAQ. Here immunoSEQ multiplex PCR was the method, and the copy in TCRdb shows in-frame clones only, minus some. The data hold around 160,000 clones, with 80% to 85% observed a single time. Turning to this clone: Its antigen is not identified.

The input for sequencing was peripheral blood, taken on day 0 of MenACWY control vaccination. This sequence was found in an adult in good health. The chain uses TRBV7-6 and TRBJ2-2; D uncertain. The chain's CDR3 is CASSLTGELFF. In DNA form, the CDR3 reads TGTGCCAGCAGCTTAACCGGGGAGCTGTTTTTT.